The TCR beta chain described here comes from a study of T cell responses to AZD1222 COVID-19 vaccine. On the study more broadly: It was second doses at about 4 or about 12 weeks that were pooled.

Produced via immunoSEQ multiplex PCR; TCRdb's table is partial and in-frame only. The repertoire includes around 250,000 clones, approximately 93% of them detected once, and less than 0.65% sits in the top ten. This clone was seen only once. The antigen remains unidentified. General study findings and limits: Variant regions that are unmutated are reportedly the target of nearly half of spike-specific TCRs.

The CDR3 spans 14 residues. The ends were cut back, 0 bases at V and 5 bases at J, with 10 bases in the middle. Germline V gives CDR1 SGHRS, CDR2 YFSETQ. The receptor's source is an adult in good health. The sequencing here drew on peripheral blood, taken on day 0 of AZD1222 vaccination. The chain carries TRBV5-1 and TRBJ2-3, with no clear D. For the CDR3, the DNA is TGCGCCAGCAGCTTGGCTGCCCCGGGAGATACGCAGTATTTT. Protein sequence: CASSLAAPGDTQYF.